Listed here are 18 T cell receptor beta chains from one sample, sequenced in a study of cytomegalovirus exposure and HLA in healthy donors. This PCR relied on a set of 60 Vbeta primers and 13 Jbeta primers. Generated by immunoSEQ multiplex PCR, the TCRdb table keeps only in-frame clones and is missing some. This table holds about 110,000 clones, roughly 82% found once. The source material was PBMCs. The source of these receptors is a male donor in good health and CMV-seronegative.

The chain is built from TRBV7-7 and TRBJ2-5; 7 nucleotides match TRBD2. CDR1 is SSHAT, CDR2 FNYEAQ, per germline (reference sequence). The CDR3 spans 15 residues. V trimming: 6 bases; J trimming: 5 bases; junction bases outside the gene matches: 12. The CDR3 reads CASRPNGRAVETQYF. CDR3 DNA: TGTGCCAGCAGACCGAATGGGAGGGCGGTGGAGACCCAGTACTTC.

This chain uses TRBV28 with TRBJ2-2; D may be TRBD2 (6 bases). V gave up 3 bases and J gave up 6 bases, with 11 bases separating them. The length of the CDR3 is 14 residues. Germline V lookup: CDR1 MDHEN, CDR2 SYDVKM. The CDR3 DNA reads TGTGCCAGCAGTTTGACGGGGGACGCCGGGGAGCTGTTTTTT. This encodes CASSLTGDAGELFF.

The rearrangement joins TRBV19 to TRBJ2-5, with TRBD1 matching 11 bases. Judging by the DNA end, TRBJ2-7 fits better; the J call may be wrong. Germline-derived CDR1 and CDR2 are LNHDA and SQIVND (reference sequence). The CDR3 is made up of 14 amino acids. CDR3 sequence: CASRPGQGAYEQYF. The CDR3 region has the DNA TGTGCCAGTAGGCCGGGACAGGGGGCCTACGAGCAGTACTTC.

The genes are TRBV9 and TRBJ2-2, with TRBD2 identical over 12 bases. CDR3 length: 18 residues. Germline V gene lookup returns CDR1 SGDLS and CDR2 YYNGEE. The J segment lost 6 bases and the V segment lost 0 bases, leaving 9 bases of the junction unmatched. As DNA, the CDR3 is TGTGCCAGCAGCGTAGATATCAGGGCTAGCGGGAGGGCCGGGGAGCTGTTTTTT. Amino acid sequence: CASSVDIRASGRAGELFF.

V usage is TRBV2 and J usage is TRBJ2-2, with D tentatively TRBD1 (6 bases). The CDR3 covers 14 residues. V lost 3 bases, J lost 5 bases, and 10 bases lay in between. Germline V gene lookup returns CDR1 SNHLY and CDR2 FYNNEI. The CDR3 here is CASSEGHLTGELFF. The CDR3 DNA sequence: TGTGCCAGCAGTGAGGGACACTTAACCGGGGAGCTGTTTTTT.

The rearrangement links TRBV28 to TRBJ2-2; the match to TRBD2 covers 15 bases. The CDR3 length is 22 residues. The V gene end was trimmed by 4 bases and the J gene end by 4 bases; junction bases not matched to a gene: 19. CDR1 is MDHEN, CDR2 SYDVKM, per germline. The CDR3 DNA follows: TGTGCCAGCAGTTCCGTTAGCGGGACTAGCGGGAGGAGGGTTTACGGCACCGGGGAGCTGTTTTTT. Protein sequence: CASSSVSGTSGRRVYGTGELFF. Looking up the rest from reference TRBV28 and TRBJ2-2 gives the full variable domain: DVKVTQSSRYLVKRTGEKVFLECVQDMDHENMFWYRQDPGLGLRLIYFSYDVKMKEKGDIPEGYSVSREKKERFSLILESASTNQTSMYLCASSSVSGTSGRRVYGTGELFFGEGSRLTVL.

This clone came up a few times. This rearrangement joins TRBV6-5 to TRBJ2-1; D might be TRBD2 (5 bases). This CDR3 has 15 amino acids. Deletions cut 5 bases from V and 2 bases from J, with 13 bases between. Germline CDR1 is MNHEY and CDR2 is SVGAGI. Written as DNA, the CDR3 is TGTGCCAGCAGTAGTCTCCGACTAACCTACAATGAGCAGTTCTTC. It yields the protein CASSSLRLTYNEQFF.

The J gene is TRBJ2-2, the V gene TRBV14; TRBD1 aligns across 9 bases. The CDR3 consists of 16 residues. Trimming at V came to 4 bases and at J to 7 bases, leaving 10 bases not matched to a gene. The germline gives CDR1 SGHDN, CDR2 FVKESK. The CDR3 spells CASSLYRDRVSGELFF. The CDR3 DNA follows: TGTGCCAGCAGCCTCTACCGGGACAGGGTCAGCGGGGAGCTGTTTTTT.

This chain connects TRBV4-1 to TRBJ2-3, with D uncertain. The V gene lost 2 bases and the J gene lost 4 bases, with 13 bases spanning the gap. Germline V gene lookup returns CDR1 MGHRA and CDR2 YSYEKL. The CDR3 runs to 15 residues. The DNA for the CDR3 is TGCGCCAGCAGCCAACCACCACTCTACTCAGATACGCAGTATTTT. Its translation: CASSQPPLYSDTQYF.

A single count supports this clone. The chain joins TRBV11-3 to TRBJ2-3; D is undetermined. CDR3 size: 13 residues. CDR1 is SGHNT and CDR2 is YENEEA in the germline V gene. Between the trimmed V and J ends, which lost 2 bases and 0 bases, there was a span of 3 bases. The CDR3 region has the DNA TGTGCCAGCAGCTTAACAAGCACAGATACGCAGTATTTT. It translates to CASSLTSTDTQYF.

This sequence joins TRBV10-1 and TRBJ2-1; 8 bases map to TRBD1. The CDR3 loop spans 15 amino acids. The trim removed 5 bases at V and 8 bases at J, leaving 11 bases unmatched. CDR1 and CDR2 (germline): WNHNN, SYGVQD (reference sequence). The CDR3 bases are TGCGCCAGCAGTATTGGGGACAGGCCATTTGATGAGCAGTTCTTC. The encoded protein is CASSIGDRPFDEQFF.

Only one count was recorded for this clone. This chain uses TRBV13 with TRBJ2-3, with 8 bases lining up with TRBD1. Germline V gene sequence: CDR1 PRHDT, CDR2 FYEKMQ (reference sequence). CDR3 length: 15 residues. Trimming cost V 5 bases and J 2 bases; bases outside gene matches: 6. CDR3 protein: CASSTQGDVTDTQYF. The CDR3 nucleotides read TGTGCCAGCAGCACACAGGGGGATGTCACAGATACGCAGTATTTT.

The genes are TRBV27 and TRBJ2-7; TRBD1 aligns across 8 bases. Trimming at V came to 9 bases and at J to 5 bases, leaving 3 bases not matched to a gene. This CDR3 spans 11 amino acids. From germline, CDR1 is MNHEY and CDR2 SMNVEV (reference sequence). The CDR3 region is CASGQGHEQYF. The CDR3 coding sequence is TGTGCCAGTGGACAGGGCCACGAGCAGTACTTC.

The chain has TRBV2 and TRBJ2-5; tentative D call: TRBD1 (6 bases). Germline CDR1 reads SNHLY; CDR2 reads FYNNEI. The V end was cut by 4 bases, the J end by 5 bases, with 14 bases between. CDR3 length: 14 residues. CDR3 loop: CASSGIRGIETQYF. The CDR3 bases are TGTGCCAGCAGTGGGATAAGGGGGATTGAGACCCAGTACTTC.

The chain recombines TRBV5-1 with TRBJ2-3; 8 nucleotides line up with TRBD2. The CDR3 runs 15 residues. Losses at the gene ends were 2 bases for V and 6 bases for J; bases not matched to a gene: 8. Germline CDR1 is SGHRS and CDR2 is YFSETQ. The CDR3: CASSFTSGSSDTQYF. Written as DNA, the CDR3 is TGCGCCAGCAGCTTTACTAGCGGTTCAAGCGATACGCAGTATTTT.

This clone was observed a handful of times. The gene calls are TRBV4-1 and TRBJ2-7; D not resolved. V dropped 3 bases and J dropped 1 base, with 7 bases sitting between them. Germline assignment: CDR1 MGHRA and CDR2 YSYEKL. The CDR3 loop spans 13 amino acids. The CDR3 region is CASSQETSYEQYF. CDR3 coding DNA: TGCGCCAGCAGCCAGGAGACTTCCTACGAGCAGTACTTC.

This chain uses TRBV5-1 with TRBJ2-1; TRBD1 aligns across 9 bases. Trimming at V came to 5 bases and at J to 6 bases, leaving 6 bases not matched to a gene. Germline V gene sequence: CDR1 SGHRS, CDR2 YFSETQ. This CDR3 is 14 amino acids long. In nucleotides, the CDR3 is TGCGCCAGCAGGCTGACAGGGGGAGGCAATGAGCAGTTCTTC. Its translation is CASRLTGGGNEQFF.

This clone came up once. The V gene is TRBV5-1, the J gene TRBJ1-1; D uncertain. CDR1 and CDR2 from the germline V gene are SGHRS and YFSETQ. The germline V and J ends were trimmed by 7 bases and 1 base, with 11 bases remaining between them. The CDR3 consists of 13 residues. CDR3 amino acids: CASGTEGNTEAFF. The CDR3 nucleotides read TGCGCCAGCGGAACAGAGGGGAACACTGAAGCTTTCTTT.